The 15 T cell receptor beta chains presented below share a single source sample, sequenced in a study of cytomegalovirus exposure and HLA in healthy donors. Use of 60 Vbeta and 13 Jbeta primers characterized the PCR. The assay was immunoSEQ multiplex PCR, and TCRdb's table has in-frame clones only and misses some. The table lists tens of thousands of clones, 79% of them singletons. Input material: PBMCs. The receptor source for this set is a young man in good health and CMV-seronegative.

This chain's CDR3 is CASSLSGGAYEQYF. CDR3 sequence (DNA): TGTGCCAGCAGTTTAAGCGGGGGAGCCTACGAGCAGTACTTC. The chain employs TRBV28 and TRBJ2-7; 8 nucleotides agree with TRBD2. CDR3 length: 14 amino acids. Germline CDR1 MDHEN, CDR2 SYDVKM. Trimming removed 2 bases from V and 2 bases from J; junction bases left unmatched: 2.

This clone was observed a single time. Written as DNA, the CDR3 is TGTGCCAGTAGCGTGGACAGGTCGGATGGCTACACCTTC. Amino acid sequence: CASSVDRSDGYTF. The chain combines TRBV19 with TRBJ1-2; the match to TRBD1 covers 7 bases. Trimming at V came to 6 bases and at J to 6 bases, leaving 7 bases not matched to a gene. Per the germline V gene, CDR1 is LNHDA and CDR2 is SQIVND (reference sequence). The CDR3 covers 13 residues.

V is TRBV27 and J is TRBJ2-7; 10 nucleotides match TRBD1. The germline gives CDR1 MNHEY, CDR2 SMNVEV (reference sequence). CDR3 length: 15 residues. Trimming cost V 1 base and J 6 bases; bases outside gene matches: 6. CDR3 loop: CASSLWGTGAVEQYF. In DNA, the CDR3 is TGTGCCAGCAGTTTATGGGGGACAGGGGCGGTCGAGCAGTACTTC.

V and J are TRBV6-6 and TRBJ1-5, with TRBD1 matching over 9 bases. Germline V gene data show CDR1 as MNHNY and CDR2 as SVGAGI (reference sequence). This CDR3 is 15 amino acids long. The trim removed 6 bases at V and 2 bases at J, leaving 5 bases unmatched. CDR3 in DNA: TGTGCCAGCAGGGGACAGGGTATTGGCAATCAGCCCCAGCATTTT. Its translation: CASRGQGIGNQPQHF.

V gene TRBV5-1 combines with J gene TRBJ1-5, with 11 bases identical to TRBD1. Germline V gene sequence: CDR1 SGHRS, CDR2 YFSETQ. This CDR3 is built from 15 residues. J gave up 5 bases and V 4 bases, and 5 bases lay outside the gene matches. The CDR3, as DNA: TGCGCCAGCAGCCCCGGACAGGGGGCGCATCAGCCCCAGCATTTT. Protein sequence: CASSPGQGAHQPQHF.

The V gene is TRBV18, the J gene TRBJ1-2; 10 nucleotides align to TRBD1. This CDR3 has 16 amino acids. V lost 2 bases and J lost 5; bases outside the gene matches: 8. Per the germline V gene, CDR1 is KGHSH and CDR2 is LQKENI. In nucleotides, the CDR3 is TGTGCCAGCTCACCAATATCGGGACAGGGGTCTTATGGCTACACCTTC. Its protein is CASSPISGQGSYGYTF.

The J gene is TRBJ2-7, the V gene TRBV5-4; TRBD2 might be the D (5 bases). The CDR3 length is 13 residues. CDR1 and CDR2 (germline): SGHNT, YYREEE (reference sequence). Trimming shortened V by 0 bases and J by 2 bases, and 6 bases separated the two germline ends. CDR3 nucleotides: TGTGCCAGCAGCTTGGCTAGCACCTACGAGCAGTACTTC. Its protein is CASSLASTYEQYF.

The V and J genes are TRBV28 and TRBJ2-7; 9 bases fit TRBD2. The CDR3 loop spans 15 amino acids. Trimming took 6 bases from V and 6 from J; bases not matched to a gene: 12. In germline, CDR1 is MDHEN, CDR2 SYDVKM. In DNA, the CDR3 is TGTGCCAGCAGCCCCCTTGGCGGGGGGGCCTCCGAGCAGTACTTC. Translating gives CASSPLGGGASEQYF.

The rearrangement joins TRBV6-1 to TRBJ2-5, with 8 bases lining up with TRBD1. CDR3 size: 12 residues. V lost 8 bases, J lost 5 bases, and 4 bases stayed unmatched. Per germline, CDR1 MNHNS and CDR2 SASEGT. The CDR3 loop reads CASSGGDETQYF. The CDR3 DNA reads TGTGCCAGCTCAGGGGGCGACGAGACCCAGTACTTC.

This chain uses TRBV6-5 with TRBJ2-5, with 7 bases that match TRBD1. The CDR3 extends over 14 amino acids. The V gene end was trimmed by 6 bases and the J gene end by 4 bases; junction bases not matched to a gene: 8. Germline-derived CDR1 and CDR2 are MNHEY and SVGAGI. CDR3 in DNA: TGTGCCAGCAGACAGGGGTCTGCGGGAGAGACCCAGTACTTC. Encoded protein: CASRQGSAGETQYF.

CDR3 nucleotide sequence: TGTGCCATCAGTGAGTCGCGGGGGGGCTACGAGCAGTACTTC. Its protein product is CAISESRGGYEQYF. V and J are TRBV10-3 and TRBJ2-7; 9 bases are a match to TRBD2. Germline values: CDR1 ENHRY, CDR2 SYGVKD. V was clipped by 0 bases and J by 3 bases; unmatched bases: 0. The CDR3 has 14 amino acids.

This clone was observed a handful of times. The chain's CDR3 is CASSQGQATEAFF. CDR3 nucleotide sequence: TGCGCCAGCAGCCAAGGTCAAGCCACTGAAGCTTTCTTT. This chain joins TRBV4-1 and TRBJ1-1; D unclear. This CDR3 spans 13 amino acids. Germline V lookup: CDR1 MGHRA, CDR2 YSYEKL. Trimming shortened V by 1 base and J by 4 bases, and 7 bases separated the two germline ends.

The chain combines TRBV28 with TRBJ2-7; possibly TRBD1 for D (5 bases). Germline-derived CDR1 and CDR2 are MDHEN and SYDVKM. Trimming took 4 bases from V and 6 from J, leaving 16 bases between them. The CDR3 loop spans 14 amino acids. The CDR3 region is CASSWRGWGGEQYF. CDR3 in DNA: TGTGCCAGCAGTTGGCGCGGATGGGGCGGCGAGCAGTACTTC. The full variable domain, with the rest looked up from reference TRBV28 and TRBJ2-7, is DVKVTQSSRYLVKRTGEKVFLECVQDMDHENMFWYRQDPGLGLRLIYFSYDVKMKEKGDIPEGYSVSREKKERFSLILESASTNQTSMYLCASSWRGWGGEQYFGPGTRLTVT.

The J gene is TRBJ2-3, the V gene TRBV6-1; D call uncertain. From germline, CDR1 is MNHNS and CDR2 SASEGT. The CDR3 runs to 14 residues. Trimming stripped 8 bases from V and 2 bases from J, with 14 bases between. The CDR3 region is CASPPNAVTDTQYF. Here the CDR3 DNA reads TGTGCCAGCCCCCCTAACGCGGTCACAGATACGCAGTATTTT.

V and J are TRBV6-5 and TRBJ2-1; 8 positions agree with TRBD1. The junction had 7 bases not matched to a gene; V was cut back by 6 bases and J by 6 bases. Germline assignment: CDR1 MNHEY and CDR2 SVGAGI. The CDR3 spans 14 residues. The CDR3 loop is CASSQDRGGNEQFF. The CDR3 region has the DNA TGTGCCAGCAGCCAAGACAGGGGTGGCAATGAGCAGTTCTTC.